Included here is one T cell receptor beta chain sequence, with context. The junction does not match germline at one end; this may be a read error. The data were taken from a study of blood T cells in healthy people across ages. Primers used in a second PCR of roughly 6 to 11 cycles were a sample-barcoded 5' primer and a J-beta primer mix. From the 5' RACE reads, TCRdb called clonotypes with MiXCR, one entry per CDR3 protein. Among 550,000 to 700,000 distinct CDR3 sequences listed, roughly 28% were seen once. Per germline, CDR1 MNHNS and CDR2 SASEGT. This CDR3 contains 15 residues. The chain is built from TRBV6-1 and TRBJ1-2; D unresolved. The specimen was blood. The receptor comes from a woman in her seventies in good health. The CDR3 sequence: CACSEAPNRSYGYTF. Here the CDR3 DNA reads TGTGCCTGCAGTGAAGCGCCGAACAGAAGTTATGGCTACACCTTC.